The 20 T cell receptor beta chains below were found in one sample sequenced in a study of siplizumab effects on memory and regulatory T cells. TCRdb keeps only in-frame clones here, not all; method: immunoSEQ multiplex PCR. Among about 66,000 clones listed, just over 95% were seen once. The source material was naive CD8+ T cells sorted from blood. These receptors all come from a human donor in good health.

The chain links TRBV10-3 to TRBJ1-5; unclear D gene. This CDR3 contains 14 residues. Germline V CDR1 and CDR2: ENHRY, SYGVKD. The V end lost 2 bases, the J end lost 3 bases, and 8 bases lay between the germline ends. The CDR3 DNA sequence: TGTGCCATCAGTGAGGTAGGGAACAATCAGCCCCAGCATTTT. It translates to CAISEVGNNQPQHF.

V gene TRBV6-5 combines with J gene TRBJ1-2; perhaps TRBD1 as D (6 bases). This CDR3 spans 16 amino acids. Germline values: CDR1 MNHEY, CDR2 SVGAGI. V shed 4 bases and J shed 2 bases, with 17 bases lying between them. DNA of the CDR3: TGTGCCAGCAGTTTCTCGGGGGACCAGGGGAACTATGGCTACACCTTC. This encodes CASSFSGDQGNYGYTF.

The CDR3 protein is CASGLASTSGGAYEQFF. CDR3 sequence (DNA): TGTGCTAGTGGTTTGGCCTCGACTAGCGGGGGGGCCTATGAGCAGTTCTTC. This chain joins TRBV12-5 and TRBJ2-1, with TRBD2 matching over 14 bases. J lost 8 bases, V lost 1 base, and 7 bases had no gene match. The CDR3 consists of 17 residues. Per the germline V gene, CDR1 is LGHNT and CDR2 is FRNRAP. Full variable domain (outside the CDR3, taken from reference TRBV12-5 and TRBJ2-1): DARVTQTPRHKVTEMGQEVTMRCQPILGHNTVFWYRQTMMQGLELLAYFRNRAPLDDSGMPKDRFSAEMPDATLATLKIQPSEPRDSAVYFCASGLASTSGGAYEQFFGPGTRLTVL.

V and J are TRBV5-5 and TRBJ2-1; D is uncertain. The CDR3 has 19 residues. The V gene's germline CDR1 is SGHKS and CDR2 YYEKEE (reference sequence). Trimming took off 0 bases at V and 4 bases at J, with 23 bases between the two ends. CDR3 DNA sequence: TGTGCCAGCAGCTTGGGTTCCGTATTGGGTATACATTCATACAATGAGCAGTTCTTC. It specifies CASSLGSVLGIHSYNEQFF. Supplemented by reference TRBV5-5 and TRBJ2-1, the full variable domain reads DAGVTQSPTHLIKTRGQQVTLRCSPISGHKSVSWYQQVLGQGPQFIFQYYEKEERGRGNFPDRFSARQFPNYSSELNVNALLLGDSALYLCASSLGSVLGIHSYNEQFFGPGTRLTVL.

The J gene is TRBJ2-7, the V gene TRBV9; TRBD1 or TRBD2 may be the D gene (6 bases each). Germline V lookup: CDR1 SGDLS, CDR2 YYNGEE. Trimming shortened V by 0 bases and J by 2 bases, and 9 bases separated the two germline ends. This CDR3 has 14 residues. CDR3 region: CASSVGGAAYEQYF. CDR3 nucleotide sequence: TGTGCCAGCAGCGTAGGGGGGGCTGCCTACGAGCAGTACTTC.

This sequence joins TRBV9 and TRBJ1-2; the match to TRBD1 covers 7 bases. The CDR3 is made up of 15 amino acids. CDR1 and CDR2 from the germline V gene are SGDLS and YYNGEE. V gave up 3 bases and J gave up 0 bases; unmatched junction bases: 5. The CDR3 here is CASSEGDSTNYGYTF. The DNA for the CDR3 is TGTGCCAGCAGCGAGGGGGACAGCACTAACTATGGCTACACCTTC.

The V and J genes are TRBV10-2 and TRBJ1-1, with a weak D call TRBD1 (6 bases). The length of the CDR3 is 14 residues. Germline V gene data show CDR1 as WSHSY and CDR2 as SAAADI. V was clipped by 4 bases and J by 4 bases, with 13 bases between them. CDR3 bases: TGCGCCAGCAGTGTAGGGGGTACGGCCACTGAAGCTTTCTTT. This translates into CASSVGGTATEAFF.

The rearrangement links TRBV12-5 to TRBJ2-2; 12 bases fit TRBD2. The trim removed 4 bases at V and 4 bases at J, leaving 1 base unmatched. CDR1 and CDR2 from the germline V gene are LGHNT and FRNRAP. The CDR3 contains 15 residues. The CDR3 protein is CASGWGLAGTGELFF. CDR3 nucleotide sequence: TGTGCTAGTGGTTGGGGACTAGCGGGCACCGGGGAGCTGTTTTTT.

The genes are TRBV13 and TRBJ1-2, with D unresolved. Between the trimmed V and J ends, which lost 1 base and 8 bases, there was a span of 11 bases. The CDR3 runs 13 residues. Germline lookup yields CDR1 PRHDT and CDR2 FYEKMQ (reference sequence). The CDR3 sequence: CASSLVGSRGYTF. For the CDR3, the DNA is TGTGCCAGCAGCTTAGTAGGGTCGCGAGGCTACACCTTC.

The CDR3 coding sequence is TGTGCCAGCGGACCGGGACAGAGCTCCTACAATGAGCAGTTCTTC. Encoded protein: CASGPGQSSYNEQFF. The chain is built from TRBV5-6 and TRBJ2-1, with TRBD1 matching 7 bases. This CDR3 spans 15 amino acids. From germline, CDR1 is SGHDT and CDR2 YYEEEE. With V trimmed by 7 bases and J by 0 bases, 7 bases remained unmatched.

V and J are TRBV4-1 and TRBJ1-5, with D tentatively TRBD1 (5 bases). Germline CDR1 is MGHRA and CDR2 is YSYEKL. V was pared by 1 base and J by 6 bases, with 13 bases between. This CDR3 contains 15 residues. DNA for the CDR3: TGCGCCAGCAGCCAAGGGGACGGGGCGGTTCAGCCCCAGCATTTT. As protein: CASSQGDGAVQPQHF.

This clone came up a few times. V and J are TRBV7-9 and TRBJ2-2; no definite D call. The CDR3 length is 16 residues. The ends were cut back, 0 bases at V and 2 bases at J, with 10 bases in the middle. Germline CDR1 reads SEHNR; CDR2 reads FQNEAQ (reference sequence). The DNA of the CDR3 is TGTGCCAGCAGCTTAGCGCTAGGGATAAACACCGGGGAGCTGTTTTTT. Translating it yields CASSLALGINTGELFF.

This clone has just one count. The chain couples TRBV19 to TRBJ1-6, with TRBD1 identical over 7 bases. V shed 3 bases and J 4 bases; nucleotides not matched to a gene: 6. The CDR3 has 16 residues. Looked up from germline, CDR1 is LNHDA and CDR2 is SQIVND (reference sequence). CDR3 nucleotides: TGTGCCAGTAGTATTATGTGGGACAGTTATAATTCACCCCTCCACTTT. Encoded protein: CASSIMWDSYNSPLHF.

The rearrangement links TRBV7-9 to TRBJ1-2; D is unclear. Trimming stripped 4 bases from V and 0 bases from J, with 12 bases between. The CDR3 runs to 15 residues. The germline V gene has CDR1 SEHNR and CDR2 FQNEAQ (reference sequence). The CDR3: CASSSTSLANYGYTF. In nucleotides, the CDR3 is TGTGCCAGCAGCTCCACAAGTCTAGCTAACTATGGCTACACCTTC.

J is TRBJ1-1 and V is TRBV7-9, with D possibly being TRBD1 (5 bases). The germline V gene encodes CDR1 SEHNR and CDR2 FQNEAQ (reference sequence). This CDR3 spans 13 amino acids. Trimming shortened V by 4 bases and J by 7 bases, and 13 bases separated the two germline ends. DNA for the CDR3: TGTGCCAGCAGCTGGGGGGACGGGAATGAAGCTTTCTTT. Translating it yields CASSWGDGNEAFF.

V usage is TRBV27 and J usage is TRBJ2-6; 7 bases align to TRBD1. V trimming: 8 bases; J trimming: 0 bases; junction bases outside the gene matches: 10. CDR1 is MNHEY, CDR2 SMNVEV, per germline (reference sequence). This CDR3 contains 17 residues. The CDR3, as DNA: TGTGCCAGCGGCCTGACAGGGTTTGGCTCTGGGGCCAACGTCCTGACTTTC. Protein: CASGLTGFGSGANVLTF.

The chain couples TRBV6-1 to TRBJ1-2; weak D call: TRBD1 (5 bases). This CDR3 comprises 14 residues. CDR1 and CDR2 from the germline V gene are MNHNS and SASEGT. V was shortened by 7 bases and J by 4 bases, with 16 bases between the two germline ends. The CDR3 sequence is CASNPYGGAYGYTF. DNA for the CDR3: TGTGCCAGCAATCCTTATGGGGGAGCCTATGGCTACACCTTC.

The J gene is TRBJ1-1, the V gene TRBV4-3; D call uncertain. Per the germline V gene, CDR1 is LGHNA and CDR2 is YSLEER. The V end was cut by 4 bases, the J end by 0 bases, with 12 bases between. The CDR3 length is 15 residues. CDR3 DNA sequence: TGCGCCAGCAGCCCCCAGACGGTAATGAACACTGAAGCTTTCTTT. It yields the protein CASSPQTVMNTEAFF.

This clone was recorded once. The chain couples TRBV19 to TRBJ1-1; 9 bases are a match to TRBD1. With V trimmed by 6 bases and J by 5 bases, 7 bases remained unmatched. The CDR3 runs to 14 residues. The germline CDR1 and CDR2 sequences are LNHDA and SQIVND (reference sequence). CDR3: CASSHGTGLTEAFF. In DNA form, the CDR3 reads TGTGCCAGTAGCCACGGGACAGGGCTAACTGAAGCTTTCTTT.

A single count supports this clone. The chain has TRBV19 and TRBJ1-5; unclear D gene. The CDR3 loop spans 12 amino acids. Germline CDR1 reads LNHDA; CDR2 reads SQIVND (reference sequence). V was shortened by 5 bases and J by 6 bases, with 8 bases between the two germline ends. CDR3 in DNA: TGTGCCAGTAGTGTCGGGATTCAGCCCCAGCATTTT. Protein sequence: CASSVGIQPQHF.